One sample yielded the 17 T cell receptor beta chains listed below, sequenced in a study of CD8+CD57+ T cells in acquired aplastic anemia. Genomic DNA constituted the template upon which TCR beta VDJ and CDR3 profiling was performed. TCRdb used MiXCR to reprocess the reads, holding one entry per CDR3 protein. In the table there are tens of thousands of distinct CDR3 sequences, around 76% of which are singletons. Sequenced input: sorted CD4+, CD8+, or CD8+CD57+ T cells (not recorded which) from PBMCs. These receptor sequences come from a human donor in good health, serving as a control.

The chain combines TRBV28 with TRBJ2-1, with a weak D call TRBD1 (7 bases). Trimming left V 4 bases short and J 10 bases short, with 20 bases between. Germline lookup yields CDR1 MDHEN and CDR2 SYDVKM. The CDR3 extends over 15 amino acids. CDR3 nucleotide sequence: TGTGCCAGCAGTTGGGCCGGGACAGAGGGGAGGGAGCAGTTCTTC. Translated, it gives CASSWAGTEGREQFF.

The chain couples TRBV29-1 to TRBJ2-1; TRBD1 matches at 7 bases. With V trimmed by 7 bases and J by 9 bases, 6 bases remained unmatched. The CDR3 is made up of 11 amino acids. Germline-derived CDR1 and CDR2 are SQVTM and ANQGSEA. CDR3 sequence (DNA): TGCAGCGCCAGACAGGGCGGTGAGCAGTTCTTC. It codes for CSARQGGEQFF.

In its sample, this clonotype was seen a few times. The gene calls are TRBV10-3 and TRBJ2-7, with a tentative D call TRBD1 (5 bases). Germline V lookup: CDR1 ENHRY, CDR2 SYGVKD. This CDR3 is built from 15 residues. The V end lost 0 bases, the J end lost 3 bases, and 12 bases lay between the germline ends. CDR3 sequence reads: CAISESQDIVYEQYF. CDR3 coding DNA: TGTGCCATCAGTGAGTCACAGGACATCGTCTACGAGCAGTACTTC.

This clonotype was seen a single time. The chain uses TRBV11-2 and TRBJ2-6; 11 bases line up with TRBD1. In germline, CDR1 is SGHAT, CDR2 FQNNGV. V lost 4 bases to trimming and J lost 0 bases; unmatched junction nucleotides: 5. CDR3 length: 18 amino acids. The CDR3 is CASSSPGTGGSGANVLTF. CDR3 coding DNA: TGTGCCAGCAGCTCACCCGGGACAGGGGGCTCTGGGGCCAACGTCCTGACTTTC. The whole variable domain, filled in from reference TRBV11-2 and TRBJ2-6, reads EAGVAQSPRYKIIEKRQSVAFWCNPISGHATLYWYQQILGQGPKLLIQFQNNGVVDDSQLPKDRFSAERLKGVDSTLKIQPAKLEDSAVYLCASSSPGTGGSGANVLTFGAGSRLTVL.

This chain links TRBV25-1 with TRBJ1-6; D may be TRBD1 (6 bases). This CDR3 is built from 16 residues. V was cut by 3 bases and J by 0 bases, with 9 bases left in between. Germline V gives CDR1 MGHDK, CDR2 SYGVNS. The CDR3 region is CASSEAGHSYNSPLHF. CDR3 sequence (DNA): TGTGCCAGCAGTGAGGCGGGACACTCCTATAATTCACCCCTCCACTTT.

About this clonotype: A read error may produce the germline difference seen at one junction end. V gene TRBV7-6 combines with J gene TRBJ1-6, with 10 positions matching TRBD1. The CDR3 is 14 amino acids. The germline V gene has CDR1 SGHVS and CDR2 FNYEAQ. The CDR3 DNA reads as TGTGCCAGCAGCCAGGACAGGGGGGATTCACCCTTCCACTTT. Translated, it gives CASSQDRGDSPFHF.

The chain is built from TRBV7-9 and TRBJ2-5; no clear D gene. CDR3 length: 13 residues. Between the trimmed V and J ends, which lost 6 bases and 5 bases, there was a span of 13 bases. The germline CDR1 and CDR2 sequences are SEHNR and FQNEAQ (reference sequence). In DNA form, the CDR3 reads TGTGCCAGCAGTGGGGTCCGGAGTGAGACCCAGTACTTC. It is translated as CASSGVRSETQYF.

The chain links TRBV25-1 to TRBJ1-4; D not resolved. Trimming removed 4 bases from V and 8 bases from J, with 17 bases in between. The germline V gene has CDR1 MGHDK and CDR2 SYGVNS. The CDR3 runs to 15 residues. This CDR3 is CASSVPGSSREKLFF. The CDR3, as DNA: TGTGCCAGCAGTGTCCCGGGTTCCTCGAGAGAAAAACTGTTTTTT. Looking up the rest from reference TRBV25-1 and TRBJ1-4 gives the full variable domain: EADIYQTPRYLVIGTGKKITLECSQTMGHDKMYWYQQDPGMELHLIHYSYGVNSTEKGDLSSESTVSRIRTEHFPLTLESARPSHTSQYLCASSVPGSSREKLFFGSGTQLSVL.

The V and J genes are TRBV29-1 and TRBJ2-7; TRBD1 matches 8 bases. The CDR3 runs 13 residues. The germline V gene encodes CDR1 SQVTM and CDR2 ANQGSEA. Germline trimming cut 4 bases from V and 2 bases from J; bases unmatched to any gene: 4. The CDR3, as DNA: TGCAGCGTTGCAGGGGGCATGGCCTACGAGCAGTACTTC. Its translation: CSVAGGMAYEQYF.

This clonotype rates as large (0.1 to 1%). The rearrangement uses TRBV24-1 and TRBJ2-1; 8 bases agree with TRBD1. This CDR3 is built from 14 residues. The V gene end was trimmed by 6 bases and the J gene end by 4 bases; junction bases not matched to a gene: 4. The germline V gene encodes CDR1 KGHDR and CDR2 SFDVKD. DNA for the CDR3: TGTGCCACCAGTTTGACAGGGGATTACAATGAGCAGTTCTTC. Residues: CATSLTGDYNEQFF.

V usage is TRBV15 and J usage is TRBJ1-5; weak D call: TRBD1 (6 bases). Trimming removed 3 bases from V and 6 bases from J, with 6 bases in between. Germline V lookup: CDR1 LNHNV, CDR2 YYDKDF (reference sequence). This CDR3 spans 12 amino acids. The CDR3: CATSSRGQPQHF. Written as DNA, the CDR3 is TGTGCCACCAGCAGCAGGGGTCAGCCCCAGCATTTT. The entire variable domain, with the rest obtained from reference TRBV15 and TRBJ1-5, is as follows: DAMVIQNPRYQVTQFGKPVTLSCSQTLNHNVMYWYQQKSSQAPKLLFHYYDKDFNNEADTPDNFQSRRPNTSFCFLDIRSPGLGDTAMYLCATSSRGQPQHFGDGTRLSIL.

V is TRBV7-8 and J is TRBJ1-6; D call uncertain. Trimming took 6 bases from V and 9 from J, leaving 9 bases between them. From germline, CDR1 is SGHVS and CDR2 FQNEAQ. This CDR3 has 12 amino acids. The CDR3 sequence is CASSARGSPLHF. In nucleotides, the CDR3 is TGTGCCAGCAGTGCACGCGGTTCACCCCTCCACTTT.

The gene calls are TRBV29-1 and TRBJ1-4; D might be TRBD1 (5 bases). The length of the CDR3 is 13 residues. The V end lost 6 bases, the J end lost 5 bases, and 13 bases lay between the germline ends. In germline, CDR1 is SQVTM, CDR2 ANQGSEA. CDR3 in DNA: TGCAGCGTGTTGGGGACGGTGAATGAAAAACTGTTTTTT. This translates into CSVLGTVNEKLFF.

This clonotype was observed a single time. The chain recombines TRBV9 with TRBJ1-4, with D possibly TRBD1 on 5 matching bases. Germline assignment: CDR1 SGDLS and CDR2 YYNGEE. V lost 1 base to trimming and J lost 8 bases, with 12 bases between them. CDR3 size: 14 residues. CDR3 DNA sequence: TGTGCCAGCAGCGTACAGGGAAGGGAGGAAAAACTGTTTTTT. Protein product: CASSVQGREEKLFF. Using reference TRBV9 and TRBJ1-4 for the parts outside the CDR3, the full variable domain is DSGVTQTPKHLITATGQRVTLRCSPRSGDLSVYWYQQSLDQGLQFLIQYYNGEERAKGNILERFSAQQFPDLHSELNLSSLELGDSALYFCASSVQGREEKLFFGSGTQLSVL.

V usage is TRBV7-2 and J usage is TRBJ2-7; TRBD2 matches 10 bases. The CDR3 has 13 amino acids. Germline assignment: CDR1 SGHTA and CDR2 FQGNSA. Unmatched junction bases numbered 2, after V lost 3 bases and J lost 6 bases. CDR3 residues: CASSFTSGAEQYF. Here the CDR3 DNA reads TGTGCCAGCAGCTTCACTAGCGGGGCCGAGCAGTACTTC.

In this sample, this clonotype turned up a few times. The chain carries TRBV29-1 and TRBJ1-1; no definite D call. The CDR3 loop spans 13 amino acids. V lost 2 bases and J 0 bases, leaving 7 bases between the germline ends. The germline V gene has CDR1 SQVTM and CDR2 ANQGSEA. The CDR3 here is CSVEFVVNTEAFF. The CDR3 DNA reads TGCAGCGTTGAATTCGTTGTGAACACTGAAGCTTTCTTT.

CDR3 DNA sequence: TGCGCCAGCAACTCACAGCGGGGGGGCTCTGATACGCAGTATTTT. Protein product: CASNSQRGGSDTQYF. The genes are TRBV4-3 and TRBJ2-3, with 10 bases aligning to TRBD2. Germline V lookup: CDR1 LGHNA, CDR2 YSLEER. This CDR3 is 15 amino acids long. J was trimmed by 6 bases and V by 7 bases; bases with no gene match: 10.